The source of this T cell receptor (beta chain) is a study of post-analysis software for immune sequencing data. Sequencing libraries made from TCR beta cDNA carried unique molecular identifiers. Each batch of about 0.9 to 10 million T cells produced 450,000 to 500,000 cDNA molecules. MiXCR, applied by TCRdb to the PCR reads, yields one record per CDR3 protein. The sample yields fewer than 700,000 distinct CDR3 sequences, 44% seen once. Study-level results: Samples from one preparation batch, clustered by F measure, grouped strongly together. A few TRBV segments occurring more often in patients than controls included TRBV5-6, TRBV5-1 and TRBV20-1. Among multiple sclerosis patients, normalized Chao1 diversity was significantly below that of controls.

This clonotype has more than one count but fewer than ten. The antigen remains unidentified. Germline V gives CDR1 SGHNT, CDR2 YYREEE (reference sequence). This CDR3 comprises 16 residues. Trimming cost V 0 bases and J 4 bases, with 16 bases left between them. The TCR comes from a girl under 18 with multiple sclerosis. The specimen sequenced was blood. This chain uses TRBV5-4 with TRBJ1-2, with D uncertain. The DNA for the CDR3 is TGTGCCAGCAGCTTGGCGGTCAGGAAGGCTTTCTATGGCTACACCTTC. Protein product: CASSLAVRKAFYGYTF.